The clone carrying this TCR beta chain has just a few counts. PCR used 60 Vbeta primers and 13 Jbeta primers. Some clones are missing from TCRdb's copy, which holds only in-frame ones; the method was immunoSEQ multiplex PCR. Counted here are about 110,000 clones, 15% occurring once; the ten biggest clones make up under 2.5%. This specimen belongs to a study of cytomegalovirus exposure and HLA in healthy donors. The CDR3 is 18 residues long. Germline values: CDR1 SGHRS, CDR2 YFSETQ. The V gene end was trimmed by 7 bases and the J gene end by 0 bases; junction bases not matched to a gene: 12. The sequence came from a woman aged 18-29 years in good health and CMV-seronegative. The V call is TRBV5-1, the J call TRBJ2-6; 8 nucleotides line up with TRBD1. The sequenced sample consisted of PBMCs. For the CDR3, the DNA is TGCGCCAGCGGAGAGAGGGACAGGTGGGACTCTGGGGCCAACGTCCTGACTTTC. It translates to CASGERDRWDSGANVLTF.